These 17 T cell receptor beta chains were sequenced from one sample in a study of T-cell memory formation after mild COVID-19. TCRdb processed the 5' RACE reads anew with MiXCR; each CDR3 protein has one entry. The sample lists roughly 600,000 distinct CDR3 sequences, roughly 18% seen once, with 12% in the top ten. Material for sequencing was PBMCs or a T cell subset sorted from them (not recorded which). The receptors stem from an adult woman who had mild COVID-19 (a few samples of this study predate the infection). Cell type and time point are not known.

This clonotype was observed a single time. The chain is built from TRBV10-3 and TRBJ1-1, with a tentative D call TRBD1 (6 bases). Germline V gene lookup returns CDR1 ENHRY and CDR2 SYGVKD. The CDR3 has 13 amino acids. V dropped 10 bases and J dropped 1 base, with 13 bases sitting between them. The DNA for the CDR3 is TGTGCCACCCAGGACAGTTGGAACACTGAAGCTTTCTTT. Translating it yields CATQDSWNTEAFF.

The chain couples TRBV5-1 to TRBJ1-1; 7 nucleotides align to TRBD1. V gave up 6 bases and J gave up 4 bases; unmatched junction bases: 6. This CDR3 has 13 amino acids. Germline values: CDR1 SGHRS, CDR2 YFSETQ. The CDR3 sequence is CASKGGGGTEAFF. The CDR3 DNA is TGCGCCAGCAAAGGGGGCGGGGGCACTGAAGCTTTCTTT.

This clonotype was observed a handful of times. This chain joins TRBV20-1 and TRBJ1-3; TRBD1 is a possible D gene (5 bases). V shed 6 bases and J shed 3 bases, with 12 bases lying between them. The germline CDR1 and CDR2 sequences are DFQATT and SNEGSKA (reference sequence). The CDR3 totals 13 residues. In nucleotides, the CDR3 is TGCAGTGCCACGGGGGTGGATGGAAACACCATATATTTT. This gives the protein CSATGVDGNTIYF.

This clonotype was picked up a small number of times. V usage is TRBV9 and J usage is TRBJ2-3; possible D gene TRBD2, 6 bases. Per germline, CDR1 SGDLS and CDR2 YYNGEE. V lost 0 bases and J 5 bases, leaving 13 bases between the germline ends. The CDR3 runs 15 residues. CDR3 protein: CASSVGGLTGDTQYF. CDR3 coding DNA: TGTGCCAGCAGCGTAGGGGGACTCACCGGAGATACGCAGTATTTT.

In its sample, this clonotype was seen a few times. The chain carries TRBV7-3 and TRBJ2-2; the D gene is possibly TRBD2 (5 bases). This CDR3 comprises 17 residues. The ends were cut back, 5 bases at V and 5 bases at J, with 21 bases in the middle. The germline CDR1 and CDR2 sequences are SGHTA and FQGTGA. The CDR3 DNA reads TGTGCCAGCAGCCCACAACCCCTTAGCGTAGGAACCGGGGAGCTGTTTTTT. Translating gives CASSPQPLSVGTGELFF.

V and J are TRBV3-1 and TRBJ1-5; D is uncertain. The ends were cut back, 4 bases at V and 3 bases at J, with 13 bases in the middle. The CDR3 runs 15 residues. CDR1 is LGHDT and CDR2 is YNNKEL in the germline V gene (reference sequence). CDR3 DNA sequence: TGTGCCAGCAGCCCAGATACGGACGTCAATCAGCCCCAGCATTTT. Protein product: CASSPDTDVNQPQHF.

The chain has TRBV7-2 and TRBJ2-3; no firm D call. The CDR3 loop spans 15 amino acids. CDR1 and CDR2 (germline): SGHTA, FQGNSA. Between the trimmed V and J ends, which lost 1 base and 0 bases, there was a span of 8 bases. The CDR3, as DNA: TGTGCCAGCAGCTTAGATCCGGTTAGCACAGATACGCAGTATTTT. It encodes CASSLDPVSTDTQYF.

This clonotype occurred a few times. This rearrangement joins TRBV2 to TRBJ2-1; TRBD1 matches 7 bases. CDR3 length equals 15 residues. CDR1 SNHLY and CDR2 FYNNEI come from the germline V gene. The V and J ends lost 5 bases and 7 bases, in that order; junction bases with no gene match: 11. This CDR3 reads CASSRGRGFSNEQFF. CDR3 nucleotides: TGTGCCAGCAGTCGGGGCAGGGGGTTTTCGAATGAGCAGTTCTTC.

This clonotype occurred a few times. V and J are TRBV20-1 and TRBJ1-1; no firm D call. The CDR3 is made up of 11 amino acids. V lost 0 bases and J lost 1, with 0 bases in between. Germline V gene sequence: CDR1 DFQATT, CDR2 SNEGSKA (reference sequence). The CDR3 here is CSARENTEAFF. In DNA, the CDR3 is TGCAGTGCTAGAGAGAACACTGAAGCTTTCTTT.

V usage is TRBV15 and J usage is TRBJ2-5; weak D call: TRBD1 (6 bases). Trimming removed 3 bases at V and 0 bases at J, with 14 bases between. Germline V gives CDR1 LNHNV, CDR2 YYDKDF (reference sequence). CDR3 length: 16 residues. CDR3 loop: CATSRILTGHQETQYF. The CDR3 DNA reads as TGTGCCACCAGCAGGATCCTGACAGGACACCAAGAGACCCAGTACTTC.

CDR3 nucleotide sequence: TGTGCCAGCAGCCCAAGGACAGGGGTGAGCTCCTACGAGCAGTACTTC. This encodes CASSPRTGVSSYEQYF. This chain connects TRBV7-9 to TRBJ2-7; 9 nucleotides line up with TRBD1. The CDR3 loop spans 16 amino acids. CDR1 is SEHNR, CDR2 FQNEAQ, per germline (reference sequence). The V segment lost 5 bases and the J segment 0 bases; nucleotides outside the gene matches: 8.

Comments on this clonotype: The junction differs from germline at one of its ends, possibly a read error. The V gene is TRBV3-1, the J gene TRBJ2-1, with TRBD2 matching over 7 bases. This CDR3 spans 13 amino acids. Germline CDR1 LGHDT, CDR2 YNNKEL (reference sequence). The CDR3 spells CASSQDERGERSF. CDR3 bases: TGTGCCAGCAGCCAAGACGAGCGGGGAGAACGGTCCTTC.

V gene TRBV15 combines with J gene TRBJ2-7; TRBD2 matches at 8 bases. In germline, CDR1 is LNHNV, CDR2 YYDKDF (reference sequence). CDR3 length equals 14 residues. V shed 4 bases and J 5 bases; nucleotides not matched to a gene: 7. For the CDR3, the DNA is TGTGCCACCAGCACAGCGCGGGAGGCGGACGAGCAGTACTTC. The encoded protein is CATSTAREADEQYF.

This clonotype has just a few counts. The chain carries TRBV5-1 and TRBJ2-3; TRBD2 is a possible D gene (6 bases). Germline V gives CDR1 SGHRS, CDR2 YFSETQ. This CDR3 spans 13 amino acids. V lost 7 bases and J lost 9, with 18 bases in between. The CDR3 region has the DNA TGCGCCAGCGCCAGCCGGCCGGAGGGAACGCAGTATTTT. Residues: CASASRPEGTQYF. Drawing the rest from reference TRBV5-1 and TRBJ2-3, the complete variable domain is KAGVTQTPRYLIKTRGQQVTLSCSPISGHRSVSWYQQTPGQGLQFLFEYFSETQRNKGNFPGRFSGRQFSNSRSEMNVSTLELGDSALYLCASASRPEGTQYFGPGTRLTVL.

This chain joins TRBV10-3 and TRBJ2-7; 9 bases match TRBD1. The CDR3 totals 13 residues. V lost 6 bases and J lost 6; bases outside the gene matches: 6. Germline assignment: CDR1 ENHRY and CDR2 SYGVKD. The CDR3 nucleotides are TGTGCCATCAGCGCCGGGACAGGGAGCGAGCAGTACTTC. It codes for CAISAGTGSEQYF.

Only a few counts were recorded for this clonotype. V and J are TRBV15 and TRBJ1-2; the D gene is possibly TRBD1 (5 bases). V was cut by 5 bases and J by 4 bases, with 17 bases left in between. Per the germline V gene, CDR1 is LNHNV and CDR2 is YYDKDF (reference sequence). The CDR3 runs to 15 residues. The CDR3 is CATSGRDLVSYGYTF. The CDR3 DNA reads as TGTGCCACCAGCGGCAGGGATCTTGTGAGCTATGGCTACACCTTC.

In this sample, this clonotype turned up a few times. The chain uses TRBV12-3 or TRBV12-4 and TRBJ2-3; possible D gene TRBD2, 5 bases. The V gene lost 6 bases and the J gene lost 2 bases, with 12 bases spanning the gap. This CDR3 is built from 14 residues. The CDR3 nucleotides are TGTGCCAGCAGCGAGGACTTTTCCACAGATACGCAGTATTTT. It specifies CASSEDFSTDTQYF.